Listed here are 16 T cell receptor beta chains from one sample, sequenced in a study of metastatic and nonmetastatic thyroid tumors. Thyroid surgery took place with no prior treatment in any patient. TCRdb redid the clone calls on the PCR reads using MiXCR. The table records about 23,000 clones, more than 15% of them present only once. The sample comprised blood. The receptors shown here come from a male donor with papillary thyroid cancer or a benign thyroid nodule (not recorded which). Some clones in this sample may be carry-over from other donors' samples.

The chain uses TRBV7-9 and TRBJ2-1; D not resolved. V was shortened by 7 bases and J by 6 bases, with 13 bases between the two germline ends. The CDR3 covers 13 residues. CDR1 SEHNR and CDR2 FQNEAQ come from the germline V gene (reference sequence). The CDR3 loop is CASINFRVNEQFF. CDR3 nucleotide sequence: TGTGCCAGCATTAATTTTCGCGTCAATGAGCAGTTCTTC.

This clone was counted between two and nine times. This chain connects TRBV12-3 or TRBV12-4 to TRBJ1-2; weak D call: TRBD1 (6 bases). V lost 7 bases and J lost 2, with 17 bases in between. The CDR3 sequence is 15 residues long. The CDR3 sequence is CASTKGTPMNYGYTF. The CDR3 DNA follows: TGTGCCAGCACCAAGGGGACACCCATGAACTATGGCTACACCTTC.

This clone was seen at least ten times. The chain has TRBV9 and TRBJ1-6; 9 nucleotides line up with TRBD1. Germline V gene sequence: CDR1 SGDLS, CDR2 YYNGEE. The CDR3 is 14 residues long. Losses at the gene ends were 7 bases for V and 9 bases for J; bases not matched to a gene: 8. CDR3 loop: CASSPWTGVSPLHF. Written as DNA, the CDR3 is TGTGCCAGCTCCCCATGGACAGGGGTTTCACCCCTCCACTTT.

This clone was observed at least ten times. The chain combines TRBV10-3 with TRBJ2-7, with a weak D call TRBD1 (6 bases). The V gene lost 6 bases and the J gene lost 7 bases, with 16 bases spanning the gap. Germline CDR1 ENHRY, CDR2 SYGVKD. The CDR3 spans 13 residues. CDR3 nucleotides: TGTGCCATCAGACTGGACAGTGGGTGGGAGCAGTACTTC. Amino acid sequence: CAIRLDSGWEQYF.

This clone is termed medium-sized (0.01 to 0.1%). The V and J genes are TRBV6-1 and TRBJ2-1; D gene ambiguous. The V gene lost 8 bases and the J gene lost 9 bases, with 8 bases spanning the gap. This CDR3 region has 10 residues. Germline V CDR1 and CDR2: MNHNS, SASEGT. The CDR3 coding sequence is TGTGCCAGCTTAGCCGGTGAGCAGTTCTTC. Its translation is CASLAGEQFF.

This clone is classed as medium-sized (0.01 to 0.1%). The V call is TRBV6-4, the J call TRBJ1-1; 8 bases fit TRBD1. This CDR3 spans 12 amino acids. The germline V gene encodes CDR1 MRHNA and CDR2 SNTAGT. The junction had 5 bases not matched to a gene; V was cut back by 6 bases and J by 8 bases. The CDR3 bases are TGTGCCAGCAGGGATCGACAGGGGGAAGCTTTCTTT. Encoded protein: CASRDRQGEAFF.

This clone has at least ten counts. The chain has TRBV11-3 and TRBJ2-1, with D perhaps assigned TRBD1 or TRBD2 (5 bases each). Germline values: CDR1 SGHNT, CDR2 YENEEA. There are 15 residues in the CDR3. The V end was cut by 0 bases, the J end by 0 bases, with 6 bases between. The chain's CDR3 is CASSLEGDSYNEQFF. Here the CDR3 DNA reads TGTGCCAGCAGCTTAGAGGGGGACTCCTACAATGAGCAGTTCTTC. The entire variable domain, with the rest obtained from reference TRBV11-3 and TRBJ2-1, is as follows: EAGVVQSPRYKIIEKKQPVAFWCNPISGHNTLYWYLQNLGQGPELLIRYENEEAVDDSQLPKDRFSAERLKGVDSTLKIQPAELGDSAVYLCASSLEGDSYNEQFFGPGTRLTVL.

At least ten counts were recorded for this clone. This chain joins TRBV5-8 and TRBJ2-7, with D possibly being TRBD2 (5 bases). V was pared by 4 bases and J by 0 bases, with 14 bases between. Germline lookup yields CDR1 SGHTS and CDR2 YDEGEE. The CDR3 spans 15 residues. The CDR3 DNA is TGTGCCAGCAGCGCTCCGGGAACTAGCTCCTACGAGCAGTACTTC. It codes for CASSAPGTSSYEQYF.

This clone was seen many times. The genes are TRBV11-3 and TRBJ2-7; 14 bases line up with TRBD2. The V and J ends lost 1 base and 5 bases, in that order; junction bases with no gene match: 4. There are 16 residues in the CDR3. CDR1 is SGHNT and CDR2 is YENEEA in the germline V gene. Here the CDR3 DNA reads TGTGCCAGCAGCTTAGGAGGGACTAGCGGGAGCCACGAGCAGTACTTC. It yields the protein CASSLGGTSGSHEQYF.

This clone was observed many times. A much larger clone is a single base away; this may be a read error. The chain has TRBV4-1 and TRBJ1-5; D is possibly TRBD1 (5 bases). Per germline, CDR1 MGHRA and CDR2 YSYEKL. This CDR3 contains 15 residues. The V and J ends lost 6 bases and 5 bases respectively, with 17 bases between them. The CDR3 reads CASRYGQGGHQPQHF. The CDR3 DNA is TGCGCCAGCAGATACGGTCAGGGAGGACATCAGCCCCAGCATTTT.

This clone is labeled medium-sized (0.01 to 0.1%). The chain recombines TRBV12-3 or TRBV12-4 with TRBJ2-2; TRBD2 might be the D (6 bases). Trimming took 6 bases from V and 6 from J, leaving 8 bases between them. The CDR3 is made up of 12 amino acids. CDR3 protein: CASREGSGELFF. The CDR3 DNA sequence: TGTGCCAGCAGGGAGGGTTCCGGGGAGCTGTTTTTT.

This clone was found many times. The V gene is TRBV19, the J gene TRBJ2-6; no clear D gene. CDR1 and CDR2 (germline): LNHDA, SQIVND (reference sequence). Trimming pared 6 bases from V and 0 bases from J, leaving 15 bases between. The CDR3 totals 17 residues. As DNA, the CDR3 is TGTGCCAGTAGCCTCACCGTTGGCTCCTCTGGGGCCAACGTCCTGACTTTC. It encodes CASSLTVGSSGANVLTF. Filled out from reference TRBV19 and TRBJ2-6, the complete variable domain reads DGGITQSPKYLFRKEGQNVTLSCEQNLNHDAMYWYRQDPGQGLRLIYYSQIVNDFQKGDIAEGYSVSREKKESFPLTVTSAQKNPTAFYLCASSLTVGSSGANVLTFGAGSRLTVL.

A note on this clone: Its ends do not fully match the called genes, so a read error is possible. The V gene is TRBV27, the J gene TRBJ2-7; the D call may be TRBD1 or TRBD2 (5 bases each). Germline V gene sequence: CDR1 MNHEY, CDR2 SMNVEV (reference sequence). The CDR3 sequence is 10 residues long. CDR3 nucleotides: TGTGCCAGCAGTTTTGAGGGACGTAGCTTC. This codes for CASSFEGRSF.

The chain couples TRBV28 to TRBJ2-5, with D tentatively TRBD1 (6 bases). The CDR3 has 17 amino acids. Per the germline V gene, CDR1 is MDHEN and CDR2 is SYDVKM. The germline V and J ends were trimmed by 6 bases and 6 bases, with 26 bases remaining between them. The CDR3 DNA reads TGTGCCAGCAGACACCCCCATTCCAGGGGTGCGGCTCAGACCCAGTACTTC. Residues: CASRHPHSRGAAQTQYF.

This chain joins TRBV15 and TRBJ2-7; either TRBD1 or TRBD2 may fit D (6 bases each). V lost 0 bases and J lost 3, with 9 bases in between. This CDR3 is built from 14 residues. CDR1 LNHNV and CDR2 YYDKDF come from the germline V gene (reference sequence). CDR3: CATSREGGGYEQYF. In DNA form, the CDR3 reads TGTGCCACCAGCAGAGAAGGGGGAGGCTACGAGCAGTACTTC.

CDR3 protein: CASSDWAGNGSPLHF. For the CDR3, the DNA is TGTGCCAGCAGTGATTGGGCGGGGAACGGATCACCCCTCCACTTT. The chain recombines TRBV25-1 with TRBJ1-6; the D is unclear. Germline lookup yields CDR1 MGHDK and CDR2 SYGVNS. The CDR3 is made up of 15 amino acids. V shed 3 bases and J shed 10 bases, with 16 bases lying between them.